This T cell receptor (beta chain) appears in the sequencing data of a study of control samples from healthy donors and cancer patients. Trimming took off 4 bases at V and 2 bases at J, with 11 bases between the two ends. The CDR3 is 14 amino acids. CDR1 and CDR2 (germline): LNHDA, SQIVND (reference sequence). The table came from immunoSEQ multiplex PCR; TCRdb's copy has only in-frame clones and leaves some out. The top ten hold approximately 6% of the sample, which has 80,000 or so clones, roughly nine tenths seen once. The specimen sequenced was blood. The chain recombines TRBV19 with TRBJ1-1; D not certain. This clonotype originated in a man aged 45-65 years in good health. The DNA of the CDR3 is TGTGCCAGTAGTAAGGGCTCCCCCAACACTGAAGCTTTCTTT. Translating gives CASSKGSPNTEAFF.